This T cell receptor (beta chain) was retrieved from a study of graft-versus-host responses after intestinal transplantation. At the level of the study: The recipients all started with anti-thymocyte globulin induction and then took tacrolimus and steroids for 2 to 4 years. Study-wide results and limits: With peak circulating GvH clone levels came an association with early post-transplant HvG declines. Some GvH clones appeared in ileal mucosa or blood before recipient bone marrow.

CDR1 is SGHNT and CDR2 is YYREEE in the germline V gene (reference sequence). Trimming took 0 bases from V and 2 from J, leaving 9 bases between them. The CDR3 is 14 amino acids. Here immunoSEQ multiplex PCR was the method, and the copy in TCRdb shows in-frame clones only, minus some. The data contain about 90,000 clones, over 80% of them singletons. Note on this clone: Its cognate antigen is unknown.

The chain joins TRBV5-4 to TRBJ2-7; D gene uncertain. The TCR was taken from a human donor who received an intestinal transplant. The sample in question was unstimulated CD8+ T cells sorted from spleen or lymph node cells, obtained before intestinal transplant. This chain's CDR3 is CASSLDRNTYEQYF. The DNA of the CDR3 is TGTGCCAGCAGCTTGGACAGAAACACCTACGAGCAGTACTTC. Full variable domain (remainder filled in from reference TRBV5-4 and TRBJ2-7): ETGVTQSPTHLIKTRGQQVTLRCSSQSGHNTVSWYQQALGQGPQFIFQYYREEENGRGNFPPRFSGLQFPNYSSELNVNALELDDSALYLCASSLDRNTYEQYFGPGTRLTVT.